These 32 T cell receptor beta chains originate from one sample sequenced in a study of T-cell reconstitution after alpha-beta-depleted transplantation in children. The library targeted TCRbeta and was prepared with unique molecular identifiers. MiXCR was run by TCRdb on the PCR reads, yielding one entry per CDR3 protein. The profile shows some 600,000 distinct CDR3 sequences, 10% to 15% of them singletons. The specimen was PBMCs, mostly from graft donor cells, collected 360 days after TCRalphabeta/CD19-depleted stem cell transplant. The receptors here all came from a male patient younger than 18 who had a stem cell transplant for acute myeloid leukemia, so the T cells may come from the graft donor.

CDR3 in DNA: TGTGCCAGCTCACCACCCTGGACCGGGGAGCTGTTTTTT. It translates to CASSPPWTGELFF. The rearrangement joins TRBV18 to TRBJ2-2; D is uncertain. Germline values: CDR1 KGHSH, CDR2 LQKENI. Trimming took 0 bases from V and 5 from J, leaving 4 bases between them. The CDR3 is 13 residues long.

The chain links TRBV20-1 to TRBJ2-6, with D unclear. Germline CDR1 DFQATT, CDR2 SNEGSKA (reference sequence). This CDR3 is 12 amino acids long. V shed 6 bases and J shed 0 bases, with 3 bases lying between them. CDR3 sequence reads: CSADSGANVLTF. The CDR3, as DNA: TGCAGTGCAGACTCTGGGGCCAACGTCCTGACTTTC.

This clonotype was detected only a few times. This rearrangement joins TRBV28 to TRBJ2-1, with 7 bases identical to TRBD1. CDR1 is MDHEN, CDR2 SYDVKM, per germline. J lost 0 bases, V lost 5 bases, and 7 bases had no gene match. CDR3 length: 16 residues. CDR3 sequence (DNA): TGTGCCAGCAGTACCGGGACAGTTAGCTCCTACAATGAGCAGTTCTTC. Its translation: CASSTGTVSSYNEQFF.

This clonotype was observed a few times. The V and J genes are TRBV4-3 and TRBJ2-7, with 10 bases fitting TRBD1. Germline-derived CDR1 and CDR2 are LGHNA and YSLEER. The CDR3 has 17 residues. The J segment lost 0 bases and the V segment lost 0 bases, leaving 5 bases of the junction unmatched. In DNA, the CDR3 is TGCGCCAGCAGCCAAGATTTAGGGACAGGGGCCTCCTACGAGCAGTACTTC. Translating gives CASSQDLGTGASYEQYF.

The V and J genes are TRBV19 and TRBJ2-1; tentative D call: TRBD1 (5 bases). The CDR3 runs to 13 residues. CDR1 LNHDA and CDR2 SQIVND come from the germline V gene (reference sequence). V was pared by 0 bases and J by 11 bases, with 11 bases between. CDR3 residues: CASSIDRVGKQFF. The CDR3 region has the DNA TGTGCCAGTAGTATAGACAGGGTGGGGAAGCAGTTCTTC.

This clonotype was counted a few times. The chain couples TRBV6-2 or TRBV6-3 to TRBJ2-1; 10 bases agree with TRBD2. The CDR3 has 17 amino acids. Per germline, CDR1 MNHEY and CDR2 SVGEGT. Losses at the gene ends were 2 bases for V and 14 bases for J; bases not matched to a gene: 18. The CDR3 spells CASSYLARAGGPTGKFF. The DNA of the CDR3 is TGTGCCAGCAGTTACCTCGCGAGAGCGGGAGGGCCAACGGGGAAGTTCTTC.

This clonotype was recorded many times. This CDR3 is CSVLSGRASYEQYF. The CDR3 DNA follows: TGCAGTGTCCTAAGCGGGAGGGCCTCTTACGAGCAGTACTTC. This chain connects TRBV20-1 to TRBJ2-7; the match to TRBD2 covers 10 bases. Germline V gene data show CDR1 as DFQATT and CDR2 as SNEGSKA (reference sequence). V was pared by 7 bases and J by 4 bases, with 10 bases of the junction left unmatched. The CDR3 sequence is 14 residues long.

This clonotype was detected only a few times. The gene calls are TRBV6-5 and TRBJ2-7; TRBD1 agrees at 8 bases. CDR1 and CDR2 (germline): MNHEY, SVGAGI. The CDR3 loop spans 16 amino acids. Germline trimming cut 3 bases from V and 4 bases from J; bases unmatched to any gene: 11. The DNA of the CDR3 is TGTGCCAGCAGTTATCGTACAGGGGGAGGTCTTTACGAGCAGTACTTC. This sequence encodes CASSYRTGGGLYEQYF.

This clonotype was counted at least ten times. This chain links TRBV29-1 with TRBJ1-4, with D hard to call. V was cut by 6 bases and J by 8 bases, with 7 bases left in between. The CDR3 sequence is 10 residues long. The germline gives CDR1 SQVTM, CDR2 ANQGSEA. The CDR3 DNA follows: TGCAGCGTGGGGAGAGAAAAACTGTTTTTT. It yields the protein CSVGREKLFF.

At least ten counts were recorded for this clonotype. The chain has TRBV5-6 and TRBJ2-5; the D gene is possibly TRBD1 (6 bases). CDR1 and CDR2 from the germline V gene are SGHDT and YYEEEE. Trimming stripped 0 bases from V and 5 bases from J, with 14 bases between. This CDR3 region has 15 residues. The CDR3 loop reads CASSLVGAEVETQYF. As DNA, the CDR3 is TGTGCCAGCAGCTTGGTGGGGGCAGAGGTGGAGACCCAGTACTTC.

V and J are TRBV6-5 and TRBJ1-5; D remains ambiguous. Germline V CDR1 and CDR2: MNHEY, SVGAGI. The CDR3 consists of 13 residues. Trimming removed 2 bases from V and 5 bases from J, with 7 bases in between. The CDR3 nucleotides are TGTGCCAGCAGTTACCTGGCGGATCAGCCCCAGCATTTT. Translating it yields CASSYLADQPQHF.

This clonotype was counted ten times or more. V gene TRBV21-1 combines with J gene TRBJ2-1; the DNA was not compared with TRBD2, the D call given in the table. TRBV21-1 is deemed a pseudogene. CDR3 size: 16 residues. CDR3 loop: CASSKPRLATYNEQFF. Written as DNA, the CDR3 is TGTGCCAGCAGCAAACCCCGACTAGCCACCTACAATGAGCAGTTCTTC.

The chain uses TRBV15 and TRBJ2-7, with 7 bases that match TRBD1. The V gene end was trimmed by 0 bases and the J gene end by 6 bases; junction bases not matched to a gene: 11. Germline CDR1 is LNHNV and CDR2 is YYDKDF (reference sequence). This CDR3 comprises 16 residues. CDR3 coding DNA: TGTGCCACCAGCAGAGACGGGAAGGACAGGAGGTGCGAGCAGTACTTC. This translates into CATSRDGKDRRCEQYF.

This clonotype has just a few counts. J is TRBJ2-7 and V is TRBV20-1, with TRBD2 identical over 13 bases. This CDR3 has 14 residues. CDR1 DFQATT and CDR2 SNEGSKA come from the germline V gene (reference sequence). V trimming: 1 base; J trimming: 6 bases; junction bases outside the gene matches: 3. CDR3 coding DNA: TGCAGTGCTAGAGGGGGGACTAGCGGGACCGAGCAGTACTTC. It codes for CSARGGTSGTEQYF.

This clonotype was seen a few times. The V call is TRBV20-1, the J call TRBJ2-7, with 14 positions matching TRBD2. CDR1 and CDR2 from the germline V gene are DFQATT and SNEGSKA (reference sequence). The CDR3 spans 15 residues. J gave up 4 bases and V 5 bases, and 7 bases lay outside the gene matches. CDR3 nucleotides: TGCAGTGCTCGGTCCGGGACTAGCGGGAGTTACGAGCAGTACTTC. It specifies CSARSGTSGSYEQYF.

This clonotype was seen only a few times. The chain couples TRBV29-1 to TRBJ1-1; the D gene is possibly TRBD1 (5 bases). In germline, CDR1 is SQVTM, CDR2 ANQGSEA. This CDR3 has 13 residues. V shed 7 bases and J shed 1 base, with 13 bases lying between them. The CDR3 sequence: CSATGTANTEAFF. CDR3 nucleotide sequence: TGCAGCGCCACCGGGACGGCGAACACTGAAGCTTTCTTT.

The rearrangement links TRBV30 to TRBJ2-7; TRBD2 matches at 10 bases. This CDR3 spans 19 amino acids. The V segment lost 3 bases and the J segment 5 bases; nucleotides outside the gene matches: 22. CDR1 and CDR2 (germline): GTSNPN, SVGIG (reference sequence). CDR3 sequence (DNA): TGTGCCTGGAGCGACCGGGGAGGGGGCCAGCGGGAGGGCTTTAACGAGCAGTACTTC. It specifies CAWSDRGGGQREGFNEQYF.

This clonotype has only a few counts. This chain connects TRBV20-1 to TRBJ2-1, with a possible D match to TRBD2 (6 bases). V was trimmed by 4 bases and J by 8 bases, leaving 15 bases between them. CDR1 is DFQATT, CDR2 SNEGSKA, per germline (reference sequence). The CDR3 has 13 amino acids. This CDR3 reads CSAKDMRGYEQFF. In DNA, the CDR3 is TGCAGTGCTAAGGACATGCGGGGATATGAGCAGTTCTTC.

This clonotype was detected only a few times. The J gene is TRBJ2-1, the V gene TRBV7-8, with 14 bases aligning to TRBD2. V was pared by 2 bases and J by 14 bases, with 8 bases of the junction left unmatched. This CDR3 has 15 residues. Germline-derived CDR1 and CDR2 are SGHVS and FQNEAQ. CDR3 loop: CASSLTSGTSGREFF. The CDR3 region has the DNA TGTGCCAGCAGCTTAACCTCTGGGACTAGCGGGAGAGAGTTCTTC.

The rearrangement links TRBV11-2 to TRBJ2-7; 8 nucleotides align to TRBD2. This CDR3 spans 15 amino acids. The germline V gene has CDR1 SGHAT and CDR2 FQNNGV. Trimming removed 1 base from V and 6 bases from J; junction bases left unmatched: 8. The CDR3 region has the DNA TGTGCCAGCAGCTTAGTCCCCACACTAGCGGCCGAGCAGTACTTC. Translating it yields CASSLVPTLAAEQYF.

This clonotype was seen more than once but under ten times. The CDR3 is CASSSTALGTYEQYF. The CDR3 DNA reads as TGTGCCAGCAGCTCCACAGCACTAGGAACCTACGAGCAGTACTTC. This chain joins TRBV5-6 and TRBJ2-7, with TRBD2 as a possible D gene (5 bases). This CDR3 region has 15 residues. Germline CDR1 SGHDT, CDR2 YYEEEE. Trimming took off 3 bases at V and 2 bases at J, with 15 bases between the two ends.

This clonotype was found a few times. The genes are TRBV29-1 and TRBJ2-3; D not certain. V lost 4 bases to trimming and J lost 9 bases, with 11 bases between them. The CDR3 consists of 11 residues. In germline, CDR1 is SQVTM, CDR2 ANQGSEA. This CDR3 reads CSVAAPRTQYF. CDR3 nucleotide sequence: TGCAGCGTTGCTGCTCCGCGCACGCAGTATTTT.

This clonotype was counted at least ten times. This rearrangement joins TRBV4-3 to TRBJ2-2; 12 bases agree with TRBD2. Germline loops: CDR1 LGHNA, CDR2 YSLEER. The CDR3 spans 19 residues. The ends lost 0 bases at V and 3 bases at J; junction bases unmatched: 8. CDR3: CASSQDLASGRADTGELFF. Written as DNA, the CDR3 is TGCGCCAGCAGCCAAGACTTGGCTAGCGGGAGGGCCGACACCGGGGAGCTGTTTTTT.

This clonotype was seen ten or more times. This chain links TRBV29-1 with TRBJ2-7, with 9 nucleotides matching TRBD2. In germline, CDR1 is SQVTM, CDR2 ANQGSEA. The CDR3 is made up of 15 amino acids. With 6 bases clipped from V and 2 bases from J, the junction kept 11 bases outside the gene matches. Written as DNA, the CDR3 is TGCAGCGTGGGGCCAGCGGGAGGACGAACCTACGAGCAGTACTTC. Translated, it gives CSVGPAGGRTYEQYF.

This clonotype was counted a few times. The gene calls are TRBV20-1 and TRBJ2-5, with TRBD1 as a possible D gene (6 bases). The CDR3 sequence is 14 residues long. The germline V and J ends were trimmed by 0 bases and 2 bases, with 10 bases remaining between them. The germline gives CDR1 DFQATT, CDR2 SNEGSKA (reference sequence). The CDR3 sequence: CSAREGRGQETQYF. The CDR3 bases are TGCAGTGCTAGAGAGGGTAGGGGGCAAGAGACCCAGTACTTC.

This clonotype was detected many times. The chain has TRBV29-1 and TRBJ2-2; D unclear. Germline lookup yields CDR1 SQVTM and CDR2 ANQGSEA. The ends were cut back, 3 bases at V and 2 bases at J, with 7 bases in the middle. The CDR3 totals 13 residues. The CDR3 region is CSVEWTNTGELFF. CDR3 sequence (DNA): TGCAGCGTTGAGTGGACCAACACCGGGGAGCTGTTTTTT.

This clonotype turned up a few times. CDR3 nucleotides: TGCAGTGCTTCCGGGTCATTTAGTGCTAGCGGGTCCCAAGAGACCCAGTACTTC. Residues: CSASGSFSASGSQETQYF. This chain uses TRBV20-1 with TRBJ2-5, with TRBD2 matching 8 bases. This CDR3 region has 18 residues. Germline CDR1 DFQATT, CDR2 SNEGSKA (reference sequence). The trim removed 5 bases at V and 1 base at J, leaving 18 bases unmatched.

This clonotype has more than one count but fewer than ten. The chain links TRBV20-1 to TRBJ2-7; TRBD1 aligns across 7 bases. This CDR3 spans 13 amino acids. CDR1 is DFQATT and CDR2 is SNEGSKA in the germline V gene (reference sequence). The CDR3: CSASGQVSYEQYV. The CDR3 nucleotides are TGCAGTGCTAGCGGACAGGTCTCCTACGAGCAGTACGTT.

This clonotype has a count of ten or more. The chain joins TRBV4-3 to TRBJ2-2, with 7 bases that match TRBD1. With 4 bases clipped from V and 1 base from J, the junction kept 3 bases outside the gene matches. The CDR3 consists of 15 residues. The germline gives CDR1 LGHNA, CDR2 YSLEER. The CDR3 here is CASSPGQVNTGELFF. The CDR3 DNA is TGCGCCAGCAGCCCCGGACAGGTGAACACCGGGGAGCTGTTTTTT.

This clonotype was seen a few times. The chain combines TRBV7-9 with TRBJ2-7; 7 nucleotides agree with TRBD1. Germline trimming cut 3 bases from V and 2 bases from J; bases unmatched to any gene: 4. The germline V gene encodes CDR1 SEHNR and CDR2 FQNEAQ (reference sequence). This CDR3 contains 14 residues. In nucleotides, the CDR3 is TGTGCCAGCAGCTTCCGGGACAGCGCCTACGAGCAGTACTTC. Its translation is CASSFRDSAYEQYF.

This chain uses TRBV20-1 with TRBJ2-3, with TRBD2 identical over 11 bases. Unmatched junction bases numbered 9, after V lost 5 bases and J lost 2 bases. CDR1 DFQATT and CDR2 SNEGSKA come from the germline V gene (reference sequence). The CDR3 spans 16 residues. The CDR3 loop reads CSAGRGLADFTDTQYF. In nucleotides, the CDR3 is TGCAGTGCTGGGAGGGGACTAGCGGATTTCACAGATACGCAGTATTTT.

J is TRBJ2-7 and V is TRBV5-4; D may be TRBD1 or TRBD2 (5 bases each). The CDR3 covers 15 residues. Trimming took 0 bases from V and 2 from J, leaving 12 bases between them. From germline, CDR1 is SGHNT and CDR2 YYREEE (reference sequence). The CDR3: CASSLAPGLTYEQYF. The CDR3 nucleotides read TGTGCCAGCAGCTTGGCTCCGGGGCTAACCTACGAGCAGTACTTC.